This entry is about one T cell receptor (beta chain). The CDR3 is 22 residues long. The germline V gene encodes CDR1 SGHAT and CDR2 FQNNGV. From its re-call of the 5' RACE reads, TCRdb lists each CDR3 protein once, without DNA. The sample table sets out 170,000 or so distinct CDR3 sequences. This entry comes from a study of monozygotic twins with inflammatory bowel disease. The specimen was blood. This chain links TRBV11-2 with TRBJ1-5. The sequence was collected from a human donor with ulcerative colitis or Crohn's disease, or a healthy co-twin of an affected twin (not recorded which). This CDR3 is CASSLEVGFAADLVDSNQPQHF.